This TCR beta chain was obtained from a study of blood T cell repertoires in COVID-19. Here immunoSEQ multiplex PCR was the method, and the copy in TCRdb shows in-frame clones only, minus some. The sample lists around 160,000 clones; 70% to 90% were seen once. Trimming left V 0 bases short and J 6 bases short, with 8 bases between. This CDR3 has 13 amino acids. In germline, CDR1 is SGDLS, CDR2 YYNGEE. The sample taken for sequencing was peripheral blood. The rearrangement links TRBV9 to TRBJ2-3; no definite D call. This TCR was recovered from a man in his 60s with acute or convalescent COVID-19. The CDR3 region has the DNA TGTGCCAGCAGCGTAGCGGTCGCGGATACGCAGTATTTT. Amino acid sequence: CASSVAVADTQYF.